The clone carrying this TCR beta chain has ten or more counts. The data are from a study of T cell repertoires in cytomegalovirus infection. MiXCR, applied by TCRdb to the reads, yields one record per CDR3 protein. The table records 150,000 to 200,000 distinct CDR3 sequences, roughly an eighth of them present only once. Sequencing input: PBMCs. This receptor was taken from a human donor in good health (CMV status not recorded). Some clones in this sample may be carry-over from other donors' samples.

In nucleotides, the CDR3 is TGTGCCAGCAGCTTAGATAGTACAGGGGGCGAAGCTTTCTTT. Residues: CASSLDSTGGEAFF. V usage is TRBV7-2 and J usage is TRBJ1-1; the match to TRBD1 covers 9 bases. Germline CDR1 SGHTA, CDR2 FQGNSA. The CDR3 consists of 14 residues. The J segment lost 8 bases and the V segment lost 1 base, leaving 5 bases of the junction unmatched.